The T cell receptor beta chain under discussion was sequenced for a study of CD4 and CD8 cells across lung adenocarcinoma regions. The V gene's germline CDR1 is MNHEY and CDR2 SVGAGI. The CDR3 consists of 16 residues. Donors had localized lung adenocarcinoma, a non-small cell lung cancer. Worth noting for this clonotype: At one of its ends the junction is not consistent with the germline gene, which may arise from a read error.

One entry per CDR3 protein results from TCRdb running MiXCR on the PCR reads. The table includes 12,000 to 15,000 distinct CDR3 sequences, approximately 44% detected once. The rearrangement links TRBV6-5 to TRBJ2-5; 7 bases align to TRBD2. The TCR was taken from a male donor with lung adenocarcinoma. The CD4 and CD8 labels of this study may be unreliable. The sequencing input was CD4+ T cells from the center of a lung tumor. CDR3 in amino acids: CASSYQSGTSTETQYF. CDR3 DNA: TGTGCCAGCAGTTACCAGAGCGGGACGAGCACAGAGACCCAGTATTTC.